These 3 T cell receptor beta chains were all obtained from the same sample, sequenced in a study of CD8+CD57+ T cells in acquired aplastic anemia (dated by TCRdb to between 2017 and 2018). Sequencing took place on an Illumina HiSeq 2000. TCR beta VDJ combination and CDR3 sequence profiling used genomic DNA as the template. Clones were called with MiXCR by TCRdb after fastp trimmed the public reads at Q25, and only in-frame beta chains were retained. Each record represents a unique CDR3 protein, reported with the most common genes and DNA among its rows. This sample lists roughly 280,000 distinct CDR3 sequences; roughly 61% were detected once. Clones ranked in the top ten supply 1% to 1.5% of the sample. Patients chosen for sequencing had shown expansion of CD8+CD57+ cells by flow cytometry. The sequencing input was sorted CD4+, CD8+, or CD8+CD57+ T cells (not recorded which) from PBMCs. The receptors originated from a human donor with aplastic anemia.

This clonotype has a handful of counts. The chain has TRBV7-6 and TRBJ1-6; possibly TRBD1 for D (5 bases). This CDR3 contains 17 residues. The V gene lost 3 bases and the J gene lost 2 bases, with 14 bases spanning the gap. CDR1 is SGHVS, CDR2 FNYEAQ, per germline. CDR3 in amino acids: CASSLTQGLTYNSPLHF. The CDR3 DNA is TGTGCCAGCAGCTTGACTCAGGGTTTGACCTATAATTCACCCCTCCACTTT.

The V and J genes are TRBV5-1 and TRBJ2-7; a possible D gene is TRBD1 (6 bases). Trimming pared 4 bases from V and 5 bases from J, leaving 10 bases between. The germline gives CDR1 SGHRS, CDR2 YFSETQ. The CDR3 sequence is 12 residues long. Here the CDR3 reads CASSPHRDEQYF. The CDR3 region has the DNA TGCGCCAGCAGCCCGCACAGGGACGAGCAGTACTTC. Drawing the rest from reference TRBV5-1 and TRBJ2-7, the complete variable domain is KAGVTQTPRYLIKTRGQQVTLSCSPISGHRSVSWYQQTPGQGLQFLFEYFSETQRNKGNFPGRFSGRQFSNSRSEMNVSTLELGDSALYLCASSPHRDEQYFGPGTRLTVT.

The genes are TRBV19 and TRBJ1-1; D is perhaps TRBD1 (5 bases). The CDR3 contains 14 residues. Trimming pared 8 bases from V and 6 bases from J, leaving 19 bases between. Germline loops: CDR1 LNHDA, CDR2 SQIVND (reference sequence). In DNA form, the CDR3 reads TGTGCCAGTCAGCCAGGGTTGGCAGACGCTGAAGCTTTCTTT. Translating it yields CASQPGLADAEAFF.